Presented here are 8 T cell receptor beta chains from one specimen sequenced in a study of shared clonotypes between healthy human individuals (dated by TCRdb to between 2020 and 2021). The library was prepared using the immunoSEQ multiplex PCR assay. This immuneACCESS table, as held by TCRdb, lists in-frame sequences with V and J called but not all clones. Of the missing ones, under half trace to an unresolved V gene in checked studies; the others have no known cause. The sample table records approximately 2,200,000 clones; roughly 91% of these occur just once. The ten largest clones capture roughly 1.8% of the sample. CD8 naive samples consisted of CD45RO-negative cells that were positively selected for CCR7, yielding a CD45RA+CCR7+ population without TemRA cells. Sequenced sample: naive CD8+ T cells from PBMCs. The cell subset or site label here, explained by the study, means: CD45RA+CCR7+. Every receptor here comes from a man younger than 35 in good health. Some clones in this sample may be carry-over from other donors' samples.

The J gene is TRBJ1-2, the V gene TRBV5-1; D is perhaps TRBD1 (5 bases). The CDR3 is 14 amino acids. Per germline, CDR1 SGHRS and CDR2 YFSETQ. V was trimmed by 2 bases and J by 8 bases, leaving 16 bases between them. The CDR3 reads CASSFSGGLGGYTF. In nucleotides, the CDR3 is TGCGCCAGCAGCTTTTCTGGGGGATTGGGCGGCTACACCTTC.

The chain recombines TRBV7-9 with TRBJ2-1; the match to TRBD2 covers 12 bases. Germline assignment: CDR1 SEHNR and CDR2 FQNEAQ (reference sequence). The CDR3 contains 17 residues. V shed 7 bases and J 0 bases; nucleotides not matched to a gene: 7. The CDR3 nucleotides are TGTGCCAGCACACTAGCGGGAGGACGAGACTCCTACAATGAGCAGTTCTTC. The encoded protein is CASTLAGGRDSYNEQFF.

This chain uses TRBV10-2 with TRBJ2-5; D gene ambiguous. The J call could be wrong; TRBJ2-7 is a better fit for the DNA end. Germline CDR1 WSHSY, CDR2 SAAADI. The CDR3 has 12 residues. CDR3 coding DNA: TGCGCCAGCAGTGAGTCGACTTACGAGCAGTACTTC. Amino acid sequence: CASSESTYEQYF.

This chain joins TRBV2 and TRBJ1-2, with 7 bases matching TRBD1. The germline V gene has CDR1 SNHLY and CDR2 FYNNEI. The junction had 9 bases not matched to a gene; V was cut back by 0 bases and J by 8 bases. The CDR3 is 15 residues long. The CDR3 DNA follows: TGTGCCAGCAGTGAAGCAGGAGGGGGCGTGCGGGGCTACACCTTC. Its translation is CASSEAGGGVRGYTF. The full variable domain, completed using reference TRBV2 and TRBJ1-2, is EPEVTQTPSHQVTQMGQEVILRCVPISNHLYFYWYRQILGQKVEFLVSFYNNEISEKSEIFDDQFSVERPDGSNFTLKIRSTKLEDSAMYFCASSEAGGGVRGYTFGSGTRLTVV.

V is TRBV27 and J is TRBJ2-2; the D is unclear. Germline V gene lookup returns CDR1 MNHEY and CDR2 SMNVEV (reference sequence). V lost 5 bases and J 6 bases, leaving 13 bases between the germline ends. This CDR3 comprises 14 residues. The DNA of the CDR3 is TGTGCCAGCAGTAGCTTTCTAGATTCCGGGGAGCTGTTTTTT. Translated: CASSSFLDSGELFF.

This chain joins TRBV15 and TRBJ1-3; no clear D. Germline V gene lookup returns CDR1 LNHNV and CDR2 YYDKDF (reference sequence). CDR3 length: 16 residues. The V and J ends lost 0 bases and 0 bases respectively, with 9 bases between them. Here the CDR3 DNA reads TGTGCCACCAGCAGAGAGAGGACCGGCTCTGGAAACACCATATATTTT. This sequence encodes CATSRERTGSGNTIYF.

The chain uses TRBV19 and TRBJ1-2, with D possibly matching TRBD1 (6 bases). The germline CDR1 and CDR2 sequences are LNHDA and SQIVND (reference sequence). The CDR3 is 14 amino acids. V shed 5 bases and J shed 2 bases, with 12 bases lying between them. In nucleotides, the CDR3 is TGTGCCAGTAGTGGCACAGGGAGAAACTATGGCTACACCTTC. It yields the protein CASSGTGRNYGYTF.

CDR3 DNA: TGTGCCAGCAGTGGCAGGTTGAACACTGAAGCTTTCTTT. Amino acid sequence: CASSGRLNTEAFF. This chain uses TRBV27 with TRBJ1-1, with D hard to call. The CDR3 has 13 amino acids. Trimming took 5 bases from V and 0 from J, leaving 7 bases between them. CDR1 and CDR2 (germline): MNHEY, SMNVEV (reference sequence).